The clone carrying this T cell receptor beta chain was recorded a few times. Antigen: not known. Germline CDR1 GTSNPN, CDR2 SVGIG (reference sequence). The CDR3 is 13 amino acids. V lost 4 bases, J lost 1 base, and 0 bases stayed unmatched. These data come from a study of cytomegalovirus exposure and HLA in healthy donors. This table comes from immunoSEQ multiplex PCR, and its TCRdb copy is limited to in-frame clones, with some not included. This sample has hundreds of thousands of clones, with more than 80% found just once. Notes on the study in general: Altogether, 150 to 200 TCR beta chains were recorded as cytomegalovirus-associated. Rare TCR sequences dominated, though some public TCRs recurred in many donors.

The TCR comes from a woman aged 18-29 years in good health and CMV-seronegative. Sequencing input: PBMCs. The chain is built from TRBV30 and TRBJ2-5; 10 bases match TRBD2. In DNA form, the CDR3 reads TGTGCCTGGACTAGCGGGGGCCAAGAGACCCAGTACTTC. It is translated as CAWTSGGQETQYF.